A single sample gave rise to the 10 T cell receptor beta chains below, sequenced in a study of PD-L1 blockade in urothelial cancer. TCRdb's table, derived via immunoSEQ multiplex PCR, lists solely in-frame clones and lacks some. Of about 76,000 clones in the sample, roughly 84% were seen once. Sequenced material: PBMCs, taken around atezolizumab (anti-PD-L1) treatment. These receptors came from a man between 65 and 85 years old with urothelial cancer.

This CDR3 reads CASSRGGTIYF. The CDR3 DNA sequence: TGTGCCAGCAGCCGGGGGGGCACCATATATTTT. The V and J genes are TRBV5-6 and TRBJ1-3; weak D call: TRBD1 (5 bases). V lost 4 bases to trimming and J lost 9 bases, with 8 bases between them. The CDR3 consists of 11 residues. Germline V gene lookup returns CDR1 SGHDT and CDR2 YYEEEE.

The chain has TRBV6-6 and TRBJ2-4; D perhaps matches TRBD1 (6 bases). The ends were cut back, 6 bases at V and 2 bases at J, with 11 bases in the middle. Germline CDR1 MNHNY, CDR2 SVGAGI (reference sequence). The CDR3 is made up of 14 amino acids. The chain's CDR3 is CASRVGQTKNIQYF. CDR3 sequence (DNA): TGTGCCAGCAGAGTTGGACAGACCAAAAACATTCAGTACTTC.

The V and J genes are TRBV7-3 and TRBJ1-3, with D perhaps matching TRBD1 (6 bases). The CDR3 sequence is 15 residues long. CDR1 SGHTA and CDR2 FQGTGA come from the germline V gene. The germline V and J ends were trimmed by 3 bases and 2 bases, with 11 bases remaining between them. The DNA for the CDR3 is TGTGCCAGCAGCTTGGCGGGGGCTCCTGGAAACACCATATATTTT. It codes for CASSLAGAPGNTIYF.

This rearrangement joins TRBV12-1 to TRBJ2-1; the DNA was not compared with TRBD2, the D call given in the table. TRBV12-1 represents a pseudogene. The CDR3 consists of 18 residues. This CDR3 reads CASSFMKGGQSSYNEQFF. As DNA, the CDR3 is TGTGCCAGCAGCTTTATGAAGGGCGGGCAGAGCTCCTACAATGAGCAGTTCTTC.

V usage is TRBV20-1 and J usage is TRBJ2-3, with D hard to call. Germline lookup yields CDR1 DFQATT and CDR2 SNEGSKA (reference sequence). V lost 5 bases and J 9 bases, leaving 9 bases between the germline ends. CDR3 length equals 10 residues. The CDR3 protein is CSAVEYTQYF. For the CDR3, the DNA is TGCAGTGCTGTGGAGTACACGCAGTATTTT.

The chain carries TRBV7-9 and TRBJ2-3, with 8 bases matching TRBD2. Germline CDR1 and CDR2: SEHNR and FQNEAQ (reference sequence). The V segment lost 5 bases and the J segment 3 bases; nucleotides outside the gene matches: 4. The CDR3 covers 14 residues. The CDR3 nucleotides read TGTGCCAGCAGCCCGGGACTAGGGACAGATACGCAGTATTTT. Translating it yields CASSPGLGTDTQYF.

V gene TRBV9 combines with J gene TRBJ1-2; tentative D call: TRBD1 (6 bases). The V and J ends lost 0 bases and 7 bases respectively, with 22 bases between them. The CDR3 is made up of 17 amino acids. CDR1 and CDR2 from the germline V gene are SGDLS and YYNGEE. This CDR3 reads CASSVGLTGSARPGYTF. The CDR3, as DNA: TGTGCCAGCAGCGTAGGCTTAACAGGGAGCGCTAGACCTGGCTACACCTTC.

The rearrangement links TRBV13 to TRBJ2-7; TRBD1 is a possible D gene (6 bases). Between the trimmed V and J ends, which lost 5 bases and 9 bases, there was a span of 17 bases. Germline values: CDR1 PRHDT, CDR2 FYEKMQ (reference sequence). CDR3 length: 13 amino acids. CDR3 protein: CASSRTMGAVQYF. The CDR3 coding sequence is TGTGCCAGCAGCCGGACCATGGGGGCGGTGCAGTACTTC.

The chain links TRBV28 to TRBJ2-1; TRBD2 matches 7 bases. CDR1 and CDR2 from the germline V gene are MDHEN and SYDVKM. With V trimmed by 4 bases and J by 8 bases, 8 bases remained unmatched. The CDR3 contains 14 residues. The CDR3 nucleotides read TGTGCCAGCAGTTCTAGCGGAGCGGTCTATGAGCAGTTCTTC. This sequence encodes CASSSSGAVYEQFF.

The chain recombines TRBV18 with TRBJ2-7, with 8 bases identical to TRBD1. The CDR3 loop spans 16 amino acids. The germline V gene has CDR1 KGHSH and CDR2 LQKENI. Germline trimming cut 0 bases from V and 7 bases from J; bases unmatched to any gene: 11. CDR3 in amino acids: CASSPPRAQGAREQYF. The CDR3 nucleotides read TGTGCCAGCTCACCACCTCGGGCCCAGGGGGCACGGGAGCAGTACTTC.